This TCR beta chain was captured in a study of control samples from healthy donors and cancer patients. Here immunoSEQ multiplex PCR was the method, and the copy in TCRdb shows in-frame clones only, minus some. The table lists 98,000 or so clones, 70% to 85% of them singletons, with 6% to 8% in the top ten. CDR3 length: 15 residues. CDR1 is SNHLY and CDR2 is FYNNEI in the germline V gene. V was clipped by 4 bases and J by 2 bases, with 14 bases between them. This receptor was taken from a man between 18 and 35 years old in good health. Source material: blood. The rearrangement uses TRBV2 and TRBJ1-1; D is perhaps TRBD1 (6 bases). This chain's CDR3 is CASSARQVPNTEAFF. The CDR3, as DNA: TGTGCCAGCAGTGCCCGACAGGTCCCCAACACTGAAGCTTTCTTT.